These 26 T cell receptor beta chains share one sample of origin, sequenced in a study of CD8 T cells in Susac syndrome. A quantity of roughly 0.5 to 1 ug RNA underwent reverse transcription using random hexamers. TCRdb reprocessed the immunoSEQ multiplex PCR reads with MiXCR, giving one entry per CDR3 protein. The repertoire has approximately 190,000 distinct CDR3 sequences, approximately 95% of them found once; the top ten carry 0.075% to 0.1%. Sequencing was done on a sample of CD4+ T cells from PBMCs. The receptor source for this set is a human donor with Susac syndrome.

The rearrangement joins TRBV7-3 to TRBJ2-1; D is unclear. Trimming stripped 0 bases from V and 10 bases from J, with 10 bases between. The CDR3 totals 13 residues. Per germline, CDR1 SGHTA and CDR2 FQGTGA. In DNA form, the CDR3 reads TGTGCCAGCAGCTTAACCCGAGGAAAGGAGCAGTTCTTC. Its protein product is CASSLTRGKEQFF.

The chain carries TRBV20-1 and TRBJ1-2; D unresolved. V lost 6 bases and J lost 0, with 17 bases in between. Germline values: CDR1 DFQATT, CDR2 SNEGSKA (reference sequence). CDR3 length equals 15 residues. The CDR3 region has the DNA TGCAGTGCCCCACGTGGGGTGGAGTCTAACTATGGCTACACCTTC. Its translation: CSAPRGVESNYGYTF.

The chain couples TRBV2 to TRBJ2-5; 9 nucleotides line up with TRBD2. The CDR3 covers 14 residues. Trimming cost V 10 bases and J 2 bases; bases outside gene matches: 8. Germline CDR1 SNHLY, CDR2 FYNNEI. DNA of the CDR3: TGTGCCACCCGGTTTGCGGGGGGGCAAGAGACCCAGTACTTC. Translating gives CATRFAGGQETQYF.

The J gene is TRBJ1-2, the V gene TRBV2, with D possibly being TRBD1 (6 bases). This CDR3 has 15 amino acids. Trimming cost V 6 bases and J 5 bases, with 19 bases left between them. Germline assignment: CDR1 SNHLY and CDR2 FYNNEI. The CDR3 nucleotides are TGTGCCAGCAGGGCACAGGGTGGGTTCAAGTATGGCTACACCTTC. It codes for CASRAQGGFKYGYTF.

The V and J genes are TRBV5-6 and TRBJ2-7, with a possible D match to TRBD2 (5 bases). There are 14 residues in the CDR3. V gave up 10 bases and J gave up 2 bases, with 19 bases separating them. The germline V gene has CDR1 SGHDT and CDR2 YYEEEE. The CDR3 spells CASGRRAGTYEQYF. The DNA for the CDR3 is TGTGCCTCGGGCAGGCGGGCCGGTACCTACGAGCAGTACTTC.

The chain carries TRBV29-1 and TRBJ2-3; possible D gene TRBD1, 6 bases. Trimming stripped 6 bases from V and 0 bases from J, with 13 bases between. Germline-derived CDR1 and CDR2 are SQVTM and ANQGSEA. The CDR3 loop spans 14 amino acids. The CDR3 region has the DNA TGCAGCGTGACAGGCCGGGACAGCACAGATACGCAGTATTTT. Translating gives CSVTGRDSTDTQYF.

J is TRBJ1-1 and V is TRBV18, with D perhaps TRBD1 (6 bases). Germline V lookup: CDR1 KGHSH, CDR2 LQKENI. The CDR3 is 15 amino acids. Trimming removed 5 bases from V and 1 base from J, with 14 bases in between. CDR3 protein: CASSSHAGENTEAFF. CDR3 coding DNA: TGTGCCAGCTCATCACACGCAGGGGAGAACACTGAAGCTTTCTTT.

CDR3 region: CASSLVHRETQYF. As DNA, the CDR3 is TGTGCCAGCAGCTTAGTCCACCGAGAGACCCAGTACTTC. The chain joins TRBV11-1 to TRBJ2-5; D remains unclear. The CDR3 loop spans 13 amino acids. V was pared by 1 base and J by 4 bases, with 7 bases between. Looked up from germline, CDR1 is SGHAT and CDR2 is FQDESV (reference sequence).

The chain combines TRBV6-5 with TRBJ2-3; D remains ambiguous. Germline assignment: CDR1 MNHEY and CDR2 SVGAGI. The ends were cut back, 6 bases at V and 7 bases at J, with 8 bases in the middle. This CDR3 is 11 amino acids long. The CDR3 sequence is CASSPGYTQYF. Written as DNA, the CDR3 is TGTGCCAGCAGCCCAGGCTATACGCAGTATTTT.

The chain uses TRBV5-4 and TRBJ1-2; TRBD1 agrees at 9 bases. The CDR3 runs 17 residues. The V and J ends lost 4 bases and 8 bases, in that order; junction bases with no gene match: 18. Germline CDR1 and CDR2: SGHNT and YYREEE (reference sequence). CDR3 residues: CASSIPKPGQGESGYTF. The CDR3 DNA follows: TGTGCCAGCAGCATCCCCAAGCCGGGACAGGGAGAAAGCGGCTACACCTTC.

This chain joins TRBV6-6 and TRBJ2-2; D not resolved. The CDR3 has 15 residues. The germline V gene has CDR1 MNHNY and CDR2 SVGAGI (reference sequence). V was trimmed by 11 bases and J by 6 bases, leaving 22 bases between them. CDR3 in amino acids: CACRFLGSSAGELFF. The CDR3 nucleotides are TGTGCCTGCCGCTTCCTGGGAAGCAGCGCCGGGGAGCTGTTTTTT.

This clonotype was picked up one time. The chain has TRBV5-1 and TRBJ1-1; tentative D call: TRBD1 (5 bases). The CDR3 is made up of 14 amino acids. Germline CDR1 reads SGHRS; CDR2 reads YFSETQ. The V and J ends lost 4 bases and 3 bases respectively, with 13 bases between them. DNA for the CDR3: TGCGCCAGCAGCCCTGGGGCTACGGACACTGAAGCTTTCTTT. Amino acid sequence: CASSPGATDTEAFF.

The V call is TRBV30, the J call TRBJ1-1; 7 bases fit TRBD1. This CDR3 is 14 amino acids long. V was pared by 2 bases and J by 4 bases, with 7 bases of the junction left unmatched. CDR1 GTSNPN and CDR2 SVGIG come from the germline V gene (reference sequence). Here the CDR3 DNA reads TGTGCCTGGAGTAAGGGGACAGTTGGCACTGAAGCTTTCTTT. Protein sequence: CAWSKGTVGTEAFF.

The chain joins TRBV5-6 to TRBJ2-5; D tentatively fits TRBD1 or TRBD2 (6 bases each). CDR3 length equals 14 residues. In germline, CDR1 is SGHDT, CDR2 YYEEEE. V was pared by 6 bases and J by 5 bases, with 17 bases between. The CDR3 reads CASTPSVGGETQYF. The CDR3 DNA follows: TGTGCCAGCACCCCCTCAGTGGGGGGCGAGACCCAGTACTTC.

V is TRBV18 and J is TRBJ2-7, with TRBD2 matching 7 bases. The CDR3 contains 12 residues. Per the germline V gene, CDR1 is KGHSH and CDR2 is LQKENI. The J segment lost 5 bases and the V segment lost 3 bases, leaving 1 base of the junction unmatched. The CDR3 DNA reads as TGTGCCAGCTCACCGGGGGGGGACGAGCAGTACTTC. Protein product: CASSPGGDEQYF. Based on the CDR3 plus reference TRBV18 and TRBJ2-7, the full variable domain is NAGVMQNPRHLVRRRGQEARLRCSPMKGHSHVYWYRQLPEEGLKFMVYLQKENIIDESGMPKERFSAEFPKEGPSILRIQQVVRGDSAAYFCASSPGGDEQYFGPGTRLTVT.

This chain links TRBV20-1 with TRBJ2-3; no firm D call. In germline, CDR1 is DFQATT, CDR2 SNEGSKA (reference sequence). Deletions cut 5 bases from V and 7 bases from J, with 10 bases between. The length of the CDR3 is 11 residues. Here the CDR3 reads CSAESMHTQYF. The CDR3 DNA reads as TGCAGTGCTGAGAGTATGCATACGCAGTATTTT.

This clonotype was seen a single time. CDR3 region: CSAREPPGNSGEKLFF. CDR3 nucleotide sequence: TGCAGTGCTAGAGAGCCCCCGGGGAACAGCGGGGAAAAACTGTTTTTT. The chain carries TRBV20-1 and TRBJ1-4; D not resolved. Germline V gives CDR1 DFQATT, CDR2 SNEGSKA (reference sequence). CDR3 length equals 16 residues. Trimming took off 0 bases at V and 8 bases at J, with 19 bases between the two ends.

The gene calls are TRBV19 and TRBJ2-1; D is perhaps TRBD2 (6 bases). The ends were cut back, 3 bases at V and 2 bases at J, with 14 bases in the middle. The germline V gene encodes CDR1 LNHDA and CDR2 SQIVND (reference sequence). CDR3 length equals 16 residues. The CDR3 region is CASSIGDFSPYNEQFF. The CDR3 bases are TGTGCCAGTAGTATTGGGGACTTCAGCCCCTACAATGAGCAGTTCTTC.

V and J are TRBV2 and TRBJ2-5; 10 bases line up with TRBD2. The V segment lost 6 bases and the J segment 1 base; nucleotides outside the gene matches: 5. Germline assignment: CDR1 SNHLY and CDR2 FYNNEI. The CDR3 is 15 amino acids. The CDR3 is CASRRASGGQETQYF. The CDR3 coding sequence is TGTGCCAGCAGGAGGGCTAGCGGGGGCCAAGAGACCCAGTACTTC.

This clonotype has more than one count but fewer than ten. The V and J genes are TRBV30 and TRBJ2-7; no firm D call. Trimming pared 0 bases from V and 0 bases from J, leaving 3 bases between. The CDR3 runs 12 residues. Germline V gives CDR1 GTSNPN, CDR2 SVGIG (reference sequence). The CDR3: CAWSVSSYEQYF. CDR3 coding DNA: TGTGCCTGGAGTGTTTCCTCCTACGAGCAGTACTTC.

The V call is TRBV15, the J call TRBJ2-3; 13 nucleotides line up with TRBD2. The trim removed 2 bases at V and 4 bases at J, leaving 18 bases unmatched. CDR3 length: 21 residues. Per germline, CDR1 LNHNV and CDR2 YYDKDF (reference sequence). The CDR3 DNA is TGTGCCACCAGCAGAACCCCGGGACTAGCGGGGACAAAAGGGGTGGCAGATACGCAGTATTTT. Its translation: CATSRTPGLAGTKGVADTQYF.

This clonotype was detected a few times. The gene calls are TRBV9 and TRBJ2-7; 9 bases map to TRBD1. The V gene end was trimmed by 3 bases and the J gene end by 0 bases; junction bases not matched to a gene: 4. Germline V gives CDR1 SGDLS, CDR2 YYNGEE. This CDR3 has 15 amino acids. The CDR3 nucleotides are TGTGCCAGCAGCGGAGGGACAGGGAGCTCCTACGAGCAGTACTTC. As protein: CASSGGTGSSYEQYF. Together with reference TRBV9 and TRBJ2-7, the CDR3 gives the full variable domain: DSGVTQTPKHLITATGQRVTLRCSPRSGDLSVYWYQQSLDQGLQFLIQYYNGEERAKGNILERFSAQQFPDLHSELNLSSLELGDSALYFCASSGGTGSSYEQYFGPGTRLTVT.

The V and J genes are TRBV6-5 and TRBJ2-7, with a weak D call TRBD1 (6 bases). The germline CDR1 and CDR2 sequences are MNHEY and SVGAGI. The length of the CDR3 is 14 residues. Trimming stripped 7 bases from V and 6 bases from J, with 19 bases between. CDR3 in DNA: TGTGCCAGCACGCCGGGCAGGGGCCTACGCGAGCAGTACTTC. Protein sequence: CASTPGRGLREQYF.

V gene TRBV6-6 combines with J gene TRBJ1-2; D may be TRBD1 (5 bases). V was pared by 2 bases and J by 6 bases, with 19 bases between. Germline CDR1 MNHNY, CDR2 SVGAGI (reference sequence). The CDR3 has 16 residues. The CDR3 nucleotides are TGTGCCAGCAGTTACATGGACACCCCTAAGTGGGATGGCTACACCTTC. Translation gives CASSYMDTPKWDGYTF.

The chain employs TRBV6-2 or TRBV6-3 and TRBJ2-7; D gene unclear. Trimming shortened V by 0 bases and J by 5 bases, and 8 bases separated the two germline ends. The V gene's germline CDR1 is MNHEY and CDR2 SVGEGT. The length of the CDR3 is 13 residues. In DNA, the CDR3 is TGTGCCAGCAGTTACTCACCAGGTAACGAGCAGTACTTC. As protein: CASSYSPGNEQYF.

V is TRBV29-1 and J is TRBJ2-5, with D hard to call. The CDR3 is 12 amino acids. CDR1 is SQVTM, CDR2 ANQGSEA, per germline. V lost 2 bases to trimming and J lost 2 bases, with 6 bases between them. Written as DNA, the CDR3 is TGCAGCGTTGAAAAAGGGCAAGAGACCCAGTACTTC. Translated, it gives CSVEKGQETQYF.